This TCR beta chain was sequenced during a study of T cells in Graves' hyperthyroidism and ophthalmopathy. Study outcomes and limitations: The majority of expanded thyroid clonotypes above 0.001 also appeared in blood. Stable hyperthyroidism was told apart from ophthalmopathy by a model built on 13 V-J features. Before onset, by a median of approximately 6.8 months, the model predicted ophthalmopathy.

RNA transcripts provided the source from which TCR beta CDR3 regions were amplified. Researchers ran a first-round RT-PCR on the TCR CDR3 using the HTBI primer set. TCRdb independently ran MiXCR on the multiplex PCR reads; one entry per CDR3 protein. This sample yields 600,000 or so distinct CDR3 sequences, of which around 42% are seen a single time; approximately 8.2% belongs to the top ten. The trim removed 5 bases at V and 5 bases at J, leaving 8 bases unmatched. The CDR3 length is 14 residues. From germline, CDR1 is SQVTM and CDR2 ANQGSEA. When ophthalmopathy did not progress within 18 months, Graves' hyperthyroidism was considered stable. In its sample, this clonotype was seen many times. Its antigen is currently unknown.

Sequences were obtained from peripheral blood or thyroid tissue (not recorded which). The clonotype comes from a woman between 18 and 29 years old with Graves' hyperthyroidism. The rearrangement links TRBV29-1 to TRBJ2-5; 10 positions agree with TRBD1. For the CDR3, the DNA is TGCAGCGTTTCCGGGACAGGGGTGGTCGAGACCCAGTACTTC. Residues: CSVSGTGVVETQYF.